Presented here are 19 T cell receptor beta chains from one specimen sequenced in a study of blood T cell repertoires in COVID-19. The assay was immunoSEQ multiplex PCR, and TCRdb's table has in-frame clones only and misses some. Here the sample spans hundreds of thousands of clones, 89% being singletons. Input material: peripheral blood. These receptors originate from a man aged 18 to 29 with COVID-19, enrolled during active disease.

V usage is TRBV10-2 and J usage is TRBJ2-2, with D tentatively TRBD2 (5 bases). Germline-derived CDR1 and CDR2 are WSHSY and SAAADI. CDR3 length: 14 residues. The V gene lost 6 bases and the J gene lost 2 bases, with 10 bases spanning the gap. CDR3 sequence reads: CASRLGRNTGELFF. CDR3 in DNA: TGCGCCAGCAGACTAGGCCGAAACACCGGGGAGCTGTTTTTT.

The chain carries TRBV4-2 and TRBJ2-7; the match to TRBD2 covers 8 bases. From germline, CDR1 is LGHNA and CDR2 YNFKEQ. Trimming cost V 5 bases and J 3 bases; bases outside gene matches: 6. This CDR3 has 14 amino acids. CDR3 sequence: CASSSRAGVYEQYF. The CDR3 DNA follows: TGTGCCAGCAGCTCCCGAGCGGGAGTCTACGAGCAGTACTTC.

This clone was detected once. CDR3 coding DNA: TGTGCCAGCCAAACAGGGGATAGCAATCAGCCCCAGCATTTT. Translating gives CASQTGDSNQPQHF. This chain uses TRBV19 with TRBJ1-5; 7 bases are a match to TRBD1. This CDR3 comprises 14 residues. V lost 9 bases, J lost 0 bases, and 5 bases stayed unmatched. Germline V gives CDR1 LNHDA, CDR2 SQIVND (reference sequence).

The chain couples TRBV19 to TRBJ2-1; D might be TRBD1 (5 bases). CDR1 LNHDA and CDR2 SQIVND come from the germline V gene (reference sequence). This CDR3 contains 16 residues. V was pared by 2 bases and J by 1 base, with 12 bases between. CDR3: CASSIHGRVSYNEQFF. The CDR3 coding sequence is TGTGCCAGTAGTATACACGGCAGGGTTTCCTACAATGAGCAGTTCTTC.

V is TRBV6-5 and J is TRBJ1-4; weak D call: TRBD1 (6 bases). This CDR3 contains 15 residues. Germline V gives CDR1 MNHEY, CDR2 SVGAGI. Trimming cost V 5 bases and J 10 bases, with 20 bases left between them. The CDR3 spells CASSTSTGPLGKLFF. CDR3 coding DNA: TGTGCCAGCAGTACCTCGACAGGACCGCTAGGAAAACTGTTTTTT.

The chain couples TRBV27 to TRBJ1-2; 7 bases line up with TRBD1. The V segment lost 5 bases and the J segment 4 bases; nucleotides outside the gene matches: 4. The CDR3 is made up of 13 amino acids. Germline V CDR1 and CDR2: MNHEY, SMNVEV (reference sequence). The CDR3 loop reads CASSTGQSYGYTF. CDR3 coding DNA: TGTGCCAGCAGTACGGGACAGAGCTATGGCTACACCTTC.

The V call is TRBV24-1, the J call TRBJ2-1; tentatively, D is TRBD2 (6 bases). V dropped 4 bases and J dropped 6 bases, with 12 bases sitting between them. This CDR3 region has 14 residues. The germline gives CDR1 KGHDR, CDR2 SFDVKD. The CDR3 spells CATSESGTSNEQFF. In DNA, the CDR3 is TGTGCCACCAGTGAATCCGGGACTTCCAATGAGCAGTTCTTC.

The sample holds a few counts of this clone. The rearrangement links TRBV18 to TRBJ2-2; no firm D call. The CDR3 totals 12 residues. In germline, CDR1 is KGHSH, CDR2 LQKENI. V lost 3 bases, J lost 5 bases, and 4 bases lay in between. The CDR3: CASSPRTGELFF. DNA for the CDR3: TGTGCCAGCTCACCGAGGACCGGGGAGCTGTTTTTT.

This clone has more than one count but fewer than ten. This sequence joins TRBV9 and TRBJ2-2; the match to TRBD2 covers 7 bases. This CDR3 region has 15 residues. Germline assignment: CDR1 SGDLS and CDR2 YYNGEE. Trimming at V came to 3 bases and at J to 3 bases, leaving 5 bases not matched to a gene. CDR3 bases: TGTGCCAGCAGCGCGGCAGCGGGGCACACCGGGGAGCTGTTTTTT. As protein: CASSAAAGHTGELFF.

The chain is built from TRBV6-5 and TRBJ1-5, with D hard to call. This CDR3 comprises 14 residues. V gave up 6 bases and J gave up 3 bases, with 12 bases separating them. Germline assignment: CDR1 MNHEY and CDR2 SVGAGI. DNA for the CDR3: TGTGCCAGCAGCCGGGCGGGGTCCAATCAGCCCCAGCATTTT. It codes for CASSRAGSNQPQHF.

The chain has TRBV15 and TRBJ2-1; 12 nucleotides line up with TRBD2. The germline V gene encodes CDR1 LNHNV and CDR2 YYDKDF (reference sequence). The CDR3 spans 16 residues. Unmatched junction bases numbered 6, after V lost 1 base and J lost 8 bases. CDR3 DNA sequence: TGTGCCACCAGCAGAGGGACTAGCGGGGCCCCCCATGAGCAGTTCTTC. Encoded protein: CATSRGTSGAPHEQFF.

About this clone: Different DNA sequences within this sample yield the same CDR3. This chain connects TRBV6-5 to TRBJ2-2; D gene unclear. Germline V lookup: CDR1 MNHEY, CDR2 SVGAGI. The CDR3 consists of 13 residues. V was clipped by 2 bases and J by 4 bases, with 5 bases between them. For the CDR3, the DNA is TGTGCCAGCAGTTACAGAGCCACCGGGGAGCTGTTTTTT. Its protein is CASSYRATGELFF.

The CDR3 nucleotides are TGCGCCAGCAGCGAGGACTGGGAGCTGTTTTTT. Its translation: CASSEDWELFF. The V and J genes are TRBV5-1 and TRBJ2-2; tentative D call: TRBD2 (5 bases). This CDR3 region has 11 residues. Germline lookup yields CDR1 SGHRS and CDR2 YFSETQ. Between the trimmed V and J ends, which lost 4 bases and 9 bases, there was a span of 7 bases.

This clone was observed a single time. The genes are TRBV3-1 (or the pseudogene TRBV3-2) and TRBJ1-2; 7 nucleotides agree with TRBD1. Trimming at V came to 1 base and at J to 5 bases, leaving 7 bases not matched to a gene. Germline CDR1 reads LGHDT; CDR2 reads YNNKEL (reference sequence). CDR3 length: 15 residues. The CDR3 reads CASSQVNRGMYGYTF. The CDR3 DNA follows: TGTGCCAGCAGCCAAGTGAACAGGGGAATGTATGGCTACACCTTC.

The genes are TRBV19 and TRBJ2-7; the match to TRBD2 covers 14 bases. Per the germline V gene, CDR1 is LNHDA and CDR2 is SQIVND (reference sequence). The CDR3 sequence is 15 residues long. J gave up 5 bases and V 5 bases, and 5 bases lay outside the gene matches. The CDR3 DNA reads TGTGCCAGTAGTTTGGGACTAGCGGGAGCGAACGAGCAGTACTTC. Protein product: CASSLGLAGANEQYF.

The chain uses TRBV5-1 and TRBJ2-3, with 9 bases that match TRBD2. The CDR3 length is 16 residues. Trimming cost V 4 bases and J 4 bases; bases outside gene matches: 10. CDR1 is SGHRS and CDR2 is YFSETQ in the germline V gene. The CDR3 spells CASSAGDLAGPDTQYF. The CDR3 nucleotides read TGCGCCAGCAGCGCAGGGGATCTAGCGGGGCCAGATACGCAGTATTTT.

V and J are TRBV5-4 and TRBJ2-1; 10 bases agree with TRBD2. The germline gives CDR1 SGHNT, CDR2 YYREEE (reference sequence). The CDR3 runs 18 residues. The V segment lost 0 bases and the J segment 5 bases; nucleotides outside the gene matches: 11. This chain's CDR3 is CASSLGVAGGPSDNEQFF. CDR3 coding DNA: TGTGCCAGCAGCTTGGGGGTAGCGGGGGGCCCTTCTGACAATGAGCAGTTCTTC.

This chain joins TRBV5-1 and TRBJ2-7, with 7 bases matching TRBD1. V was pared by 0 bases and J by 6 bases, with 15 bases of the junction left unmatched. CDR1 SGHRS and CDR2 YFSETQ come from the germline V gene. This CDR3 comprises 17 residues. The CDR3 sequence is CASSLAPSSGQFFEQYF. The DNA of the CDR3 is TGCGCCAGCAGCTTGGCCCCTTCTTCGGGACAGTTTTTCGAGCAGTACTTC.

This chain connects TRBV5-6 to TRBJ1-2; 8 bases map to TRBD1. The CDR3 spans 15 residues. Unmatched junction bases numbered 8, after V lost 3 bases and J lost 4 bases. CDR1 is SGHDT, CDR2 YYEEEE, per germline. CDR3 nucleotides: TGTGCCAGCAGCTCGACAGGGGATGGTGGCTATGGCTACACCTTC. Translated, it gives CASSSTGDGGYGYTF. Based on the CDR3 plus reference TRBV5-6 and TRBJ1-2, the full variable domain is DAGVTQSPTHLIKTRGQQVTLRCSPKSGHDTVSWYQQALGQGPQFIFQYYEEEERQRGNFPDRFSGHQFPNYSSELNVNALLLGDSALYLCASSSTGDGGYGYTFGSGTRLTVV.